The rows below give T cell receptor beta chains drawn from one sample of a study of T cells in Graves' hyperthyroidism and ophthalmopathy. TCRdb redid the calling of the multiplex PCR reads with MiXCR, one entry per CDR3 protein. The table records around 660,000 distinct CDR3 sequences, over 40% of them present only once. The sequenced material came from peripheral blood or thyroid tissue (not recorded which). These receptors were taken from an adult man with Graves' disease, either hyperthyroidism or ophthalmopathy (not recorded which). Both conserved end residues are part of each CDR3. The D gene is left open where the match is weak. Only part of the rows carry a size: once, few, many, or a class if the clone is expanded.

clone_size,v_call,d_call,j_call,cdr3_aa,cdr3_nt
NA,TRBV29-1,TRBD1,TRBJ1-5,CSVALQGDQPQHF,TGCAGCGTTGCCTTACAGGGGGATCAGCCCCAGCATTTT
NA,TRBV5-5,TRBD1,TRBJ1-1,CASSSTTTGFTEAFF,TGTGCCAGCAGCTCTACCACGACAGGGTTCACTGAAGCTTTCTTT
NA,TRBV25-1,TRBD1,TRBJ1-1,CASSGAGTGIGTEAFF,TGTGCCAGCAGTGGTGCCGGGACAGGGATAGGCACTGAAGCTTTCTTT
NA,TRBV29-1,NA,TRBJ1-1,CSVALNTEAFF,TGCAGCGTTGCCTTGAACACTGAAGCTTTCTTT
NA,TRBV2,TRBD2,TRBJ2-5,CASSGLAGVEQYF,TGTGCCAGCAGTGGACTAGCGGGAGTAGAGCAGTACTTC
NA,TRBV6-4,NA,TRBJ1-1,CASSDSGLGGEAFF,TGTGCCAGCAGTGACTCAGGGTTGGGGGGTGAAGCTTTCTTT
few,TRBV7-9,TRBD1,TRBJ2-5,CASSGGQVVQTQYF,TGTGCCAGCAGCGGGGGACAGGTCGTCCAGACCCAGTACTTC
few,TRBV12-3/TRBV12-4,NA,TRBJ1-4,CASSLIASVNEKLFF,TGTGCCAGCAGTTTAATCGCGTCCGTTAATGAAAAACTGTTTTTT
NA,TRBV2,TRBD1,TRBJ2-7,CASSEVRTGVSHEQYF,TGTGCCAGCAGTGAAGTGAGGACAGGGGTGAGCCACGAGCAGTACTTC
NA,TRBV2,TRBD1,TRBJ1-2,CASREGQGEDYTF,TGTGCCAGCAGGGAGGGACAGGGGGAGGACTACACCTTC
few,TRBV6-5,NA,TRBJ2-5,CASSSDQETQYF,TGTGCCAGCAGTTCCGACCAAGAGACCCAGTACTTC
NA,TRBV2,NA,TRBJ2-2,CASSEREGIRGTGELFF,TGTGCCAGCAGTGAACGTGAGGGGATAAGAGGTACCGGGGAGCTGTTTTTT
NA,TRBV6-6,TRBD1,TRBJ1-1,CASSPPGGIHTEAFF,TGTGCCAGCAGTCCCCCAGGGGGCATCCACACTGAAGCTTTCTTT
NA,TRBV10-1,TRBD1,TRBJ2-5,CASSSGQGHETQYF,TGCGCCAGCAGTTCGGGACAGGGCCACGAGACCCAGTACTTC
NA,TRBV5-4,NA,TRBJ1-2,CASSSLRKTGYGYTF,TGTGCCAGCAGCTCCCTAAGAAAGACAGGATATGGCTACACCTTC
many,TRBV12-3/TRBV12-4,NA,TRBJ1-1,CASSSQQNTEAFF,TGTGCCAGCAGTTCCCAACAGAACACTGAAGCTTTCTTT
NA,TRBV5-1,NA,TRBJ1-6,CASSLDQGSSYNSPLHF,TGCGCCAGCAGCCTAGACCAGGGGAGCTCCTATAATTCACCCCTCCACTTT
few,TRBV6-2/TRBV6-3,NA,TRBJ1-5,CASSYIQANQPQHF,TGTGCCAGCAGTTACATCCAGGCTAATCAGCCCCAGCATTTT
NA,TRBV2,NA,TRBJ1-2,CASSVDRTELYNYGYTF,TGTGCCAGCAGCGTGGACAGAACAGAGCTCTATAACTATGGCTACACCTTC
few,TRBV7-9,TRBD2,TRBJ2-5,CASSPLAGVQETQYF,TGTGCCAGCAGCCCCCTAGCGGGAGTCCAAGAGACCCAGTACTTC
NA,TRBV10-3,TRBD1,TRBJ1-5,CAISPDRGDHQPQHF,TGTGCCATCAGCCCAGACAGGGGGGATCATCAGCCCCAGCATTTT
NA,TRBV7-2,NA,TRBJ1-2,CAGSRDKAYNYGYTF,TGTGCCGGCAGCCGGGACAAGGCCTATAACTATGGCTACACCTTC
NA,TRBV20-1,NA,TRBJ1-3,CSASRAGPGNTIYF,TGCAGTGCTAGTAGGGCAGGGCCAGGAAACACCATATATTTT
many,TRBV7-9,NA,TRBJ1-2,CASSLFRSESGYTF,TGTGCCAGCAGCTTATTTCGAAGTGAGAGTGGCTACACCTTC
NA,TRBV7-2,NA,TRBJ2-7,CASSLGQIVSYEQYF,TGTGCCAGCAGCCTTGGACAGATCGTGTCCTACGAGCAGTACTTC
few,TRBV2,TRBD1,TRBJ1-5,CASDRGGNQPQHF,TGTGCCAGCGACAGGGGTGGCAATCAGCCCCAGCATTTT
many,TRBV19,NA,TRBJ2-6,CASSAIGANVLTF,TGTGCCAGTAGCGCTATAGGGGCCAACGTCCTGACTTTC
many,TRBV6-5,NA,TRBJ2-7,CASSSPGYEQYF,TGTGCCAGCAGTTCCCCGGGCTACGAGCAGTACTTC
few,TRBV12-3/TRBV12-4,NA,TRBJ1-4,CASSSAYGTTNEKLFF,TGTGCCAGCAGCTCTGCTTACGGGACAACTAATGAAAAACTGTTTTTT
many,TRBV7-8,TRBD2,TRBJ2-7,CASSLRSGDYEQYF,TGTGCCAGCAGCTTGCGTAGCGGGGACTACGAGCAGTACTTC
few,TRBV7-2,TRBD2,TRBJ2-7,CASSERETSYEQYF,TGTGCCAGCAGTGAGCGGGAGACCTCCTACGAGCAGTACTTC
NA,TRBV11-3,NA,TRBJ1-1,CASSLGSYTEAFF,TGTGCCAGCAGCTTAGGTTCGTACACTGAAGCTTTCTTT
NA,TRBV20-1,NA,TRBJ1-4,CSARRAPGVDEKLFF,TGCAGTGCTAGAAGGGCCCCAGGGGTGGACGAAAAACTGTTTTTT
NA,TRBV7-9,TRBD1,TRBJ1-1,CASSHETGDMNTEAFF,TGTGCCAGCAGCCATGAGACAGGGGACATGAACACTGAAGCTTTCTTT
NA,TRBV29-1,NA,TRBJ1-2,CSVEAEINYGYTF,TGCAGCGTTGAGGCGGAAATTAACTATGGCTACACCTTC
many,TRBV29-1,NA,TRBJ1-1,CSVTKLNTEAFF,TGCAGCGTTACTAAGTTGAACACTGAAGCTTTCTTT
NA,TRBV6-5,TRBD1,TRBJ1-5,CASREDRRGETQHF,TGTGCCAGCAGGGAGGACAGGCGAGGAGAGACCCAGCATTTT
NA,TRBV10-3,NA,TRBJ1-4,CAIRKMTKNTLEEKLFF,TGTGCCATCAGGAAAATGACTAAAAATACTCTCGAGGAAAAACTGTTTTTT
few,TRBV20-1,NA,TRBJ2-7,CSANGAGDITSYEQYF,TGCAGTGCTAACGGGGCAGGGGACATAACCTCCTACGAGCAGTACTTC
few,TRBV6-1,TRBD1,TRBJ1-5,CASRDTGGVGQPQHF,TGTGCCAGCAGGGATACAGGGGGCGTCGGTCAGCCCCAGCATTTT
NA,TRBV7-1,TRBD2,TRBJ2-1,CASSTSGGDEQFF,TGTGCCAGCAGCACTAGCGGGGGGGATGAGCAGTTCTTC